These 26 T cell receptor beta chains came from one sample sequenced in a study of T cells in Graves' hyperthyroidism and ophthalmopathy. The source material, RNA transcripts, was used to amplify TCR beta CDR3 regions. First-round RT-PCR of the TCR CDR3 relied on the HTBI primer set. In TCRdb, the multiplex PCR reads were re-called with MiXCR into one record per CDR3 protein. The table includes around 700,000 distinct CDR3 sequences, around 40% detected once. Sequenced: blood. These receptors all stem from a woman between 40 and 50 years old with Graves' hyperthyroidism.

The CDR3 DNA sequence: TGTGCCAGCAGCCAGCCGGAAAATGAGCAGTTCTTC. It yields the protein CASSQPENEQFF. This chain joins TRBV7-9 and TRBJ2-7; D not resolved. TRBJ2-1 matches the DNA end more closely, so the J call is doubtful. The germline V gene encodes CDR1 SEHNR and CDR2 FQNEAQ (reference sequence). This CDR3 is built from 12 residues.

The V gene is TRBV20-1, the J gene TRBJ1-5; 8 bases are a match to TRBD1. The germline gives CDR1 DFQATT, CDR2 SNEGSKA (reference sequence). The CDR3 consists of 12 residues. V was pared by 5 bases and J by 14 bases, with 11 bases of the junction left unmatched. For the CDR3, the DNA is TGCAGTGCTGCCGGACAGGGCAAGGGCGAGCATTTT. Translated, it gives CSAAGQGKGEHF.

This clonotype was seen repeatedly, ten times or more. The V and J genes are TRBV7-4 and TRBJ2-5; 10 bases are shared with TRBD1. The V gene end was trimmed by 5 bases and the J gene end by 4 bases; junction bases not matched to a gene: 13. This CDR3 is 17 amino acids long. CDR1 and CDR2 from the germline V gene are SGHVT and SQSDAQ. CDR3 in amino acids: CASSKIRQGASGETQYF. The CDR3 nucleotides read TGTGCCAGCAGCAAGATTCGACAGGGGGCGTCGGGAGAGACCCAGTACTTC.

This clonotype has ten or more counts. V and J are TRBV6-6 and TRBJ2-5; 7 bases are a match to TRBD2. The CDR3 has 14 residues. The ends lost 6 bases at V and 4 bases at J; junction bases unmatched: 8. Germline assignment: CDR1 MNHNY and CDR2 SVGAGI (reference sequence). The chain's CDR3 is CASSSSGGAETQYF. The CDR3 DNA is TGTGCCAGCAGCTCCTCGGGGGGAGCAGAGACCCAGTACTTC.

This clonotype was picked up a small number of times. V gene TRBV4-1 combines with J gene TRBJ1-2; D is undetermined. The CDR3 contains 17 residues. Trimming removed 3 bases at V and 7 bases at J, with 24 bases between. Germline CDR1 and CDR2: MGHRA and YSYEKL. The CDR3 sequence: CASSHPRRSGEGVGYTF. The CDR3 DNA reads TGCGCCAGCAGCCACCCACGTAGGAGCGGGGAGGGTGTTGGCTACACCTTC.

This clonotype has a count of ten or more. V usage is TRBV7-6 and J usage is TRBJ2-7; 9 positions agree with TRBD1. The CDR3 totals 16 residues. V gave up 5 bases and J gave up 1 base; unmatched junction bases: 9. The germline V gene encodes CDR1 SGHVS and CDR2 FNYEAQ. CDR3 bases: TGTGCCAGCAGCCCCTCCGACAGGGGGATATCCTACGAGCAGTACTTC. Protein product: CASSPSDRGISYEQYF. Together with reference TRBV7-6 and TRBJ2-7, the CDR3 gives the full variable domain: GAGVSQSPRYKVTKRGQDVALRCDPISGHVSLYWYRQALGQGPEFLTYFNYEAQQDKSGLPNDRFSAERPEGSISTLTIQRTEQRDSAMYRCASSPSDRGISYEQYFGPGTRLTVT.

A few counts support this clonotype. The chain is built from TRBV7-9 and TRBJ1-6, with 9 bases identical to TRBD1. The CDR3 length is 17 residues. V trimming: 5 bases; J trimming: 4 bases; junction bases outside the gene matches: 9. Per the germline V gene, CDR1 is SEHNR and CDR2 is FQNEAQ (reference sequence). CDR3 DNA sequence: TGTGCCAGCAGCACCCCGGACAGGGGAGGGTATAATTCACCCCTCCACTTT. Translated: CASSTPDRGGYNSPLHF. Variable domain in full (rest from reference TRBV7-9 and TRBJ1-6): DTGVSQNPRHKITKRGQNVTFRCDPISEHNRLYWYRQTLGQGPEFLTYFQNEAQLEKSRLLSDRFSAERPKGSFSTLEIQRTEQGDSAMYLCASSTPDRGGYNSPLHFGNGTRLTVT.

This sequence joins TRBV29-1 and TRBJ1-2; TRBD1 aligns across 7 bases. CDR3 size: 13 residues. Germline V lookup: CDR1 SQVTM, CDR2 ANQGSEA. Trimming took 4 bases from V and 8 from J; bases not matched to a gene: 10. CDR3 nucleotide sequence: TGCAGCGTTGGACAGGGTATTTACCGCGGCTACACCTTC. Protein product: CSVGQGIYRGYTF.

J is TRBJ1-2 and V is TRBV7-2; TRBD1 is a possible D gene (5 bases). The CDR3 is 15 residues long. The ends were cut back, 1 base at V and 8 bases at J, with 17 bases in the middle. Germline assignment: CDR1 SGHTA and CDR2 FQGNSA. CDR3 DNA: TGTGCCAGCAGCTTAGGAGGGGCGCAGGATGCCGGCTACACCTTC. It codes for CASSLGGAQDAGYTF.

The rearrangement links TRBV12-5 to TRBJ1-4; TRBD1 matches 7 bases. CDR3 size: 15 residues. The germline gives CDR1 LGHNT, CDR2 FRNRAP. V gave up 6 bases and J gave up 5 bases; unmatched junction bases: 9. The CDR3 coding sequence is TGTGCTAGTGGCGGACCGGGACAGAAGAATGAAAAACTGTTTTTT. It yields the protein CASGGPGQKNEKLFF.

This clonotype was counted at least ten times. J is TRBJ1-5 and V is TRBV10-3; no clear D. The CDR3 has 15 residues. V lost 0 bases and J lost 1, with 7 bases in between. CDR1 and CDR2 from the germline V gene are ENHRY and SYGVKD. The CDR3 loop is CAISESLLSNQPQHF. In nucleotides, the CDR3 is TGTGCCATCAGTGAGTCGCTACTAAGCAATCAGCCCCAGCATTTT.

The rearrangement links TRBV4-3 to TRBJ2-6; D possibly corresponds to TRBD2 (5 bases). This CDR3 contains 16 residues. Germline-derived CDR1 and CDR2 are LGHNA and YSLEER. V lost 0 bases to trimming and J lost 2 bases, with 8 bases between them. The CDR3, as DNA: TGCGCCAGCAGCCAAGAGATCGGGGCTGGGGCCAACGTCCTGACTTTC. Translation: CASSQEIGAGANVLTF.

The chain is built from TRBV19 and TRBJ2-5; 15 bases match TRBD2. CDR1 and CDR2 from the germline V gene are LNHDA and SQIVND (reference sequence). The CDR3 spans 17 residues. The trim removed 6 bases at V and 2 bases at J, leaving 7 bases unmatched. The CDR3 region is CASSGTSGGFPQETQYF. The CDR3 DNA follows: TGTGCCAGTAGCGGGACTAGCGGGGGGTTCCCACAAGAGACCCAGTACTTC.

This clonotype was seen many times. V is TRBV13 and J is TRBJ1-2; unclear D gene. The V gene's germline CDR1 is PRHDT and CDR2 FYEKMQ (reference sequence). Trimming removed 7 bases from V and 2 bases from J, with 11 bases in between. CDR3 length: 13 amino acids. In DNA, the CDR3 is TGTGCCAGCACCCGAGGACGGAACTATGGCTACACCTTC. Residues: CASTRGRNYGYTF.

This clonotype was seen more than once but under ten times. The V and J genes are TRBV12-3 or TRBV12-4 and TRBJ2-7; 8 positions match TRBD1. The CDR3 is 14 amino acids. V shed 3 bases, J shed 3 bases, and the junction held 4 bases outside the gene matches. CDR3 bases: TGTGCCAGCAGTTTTTACGGACAGGGCTACGAGCAGTACTTC. This gives the protein CASSFYGQGYEQYF.

In the case of this clonotype: Given a much more abundant clone one base away, this may be a read error. This chain links TRBV29-1 with TRBJ2-5; 8 nucleotides agree with TRBD1. CDR3 length: 14 amino acids. CDR1 SQVTM and CDR2 ANQGSEA come from the germline V gene. The CDR3 here is CSVERTGKEEIQYF. DNA for the CDR3: TGCAGCGTTGAAAGGACAGGGAAGGAAGAGATCCAGTACTTC. Full variable domain (remainder filled in from reference TRBV29-1 and TRBJ2-5): SAVISQKPSRDICQRGTSLTIQCQVDSQVTMMFWYRQQPGQSLTLIATANQGSEATYESGFVIDKFPISRPNLTFSTLTVSNMSPEDSSIYLCSVERTGKEEIQYFGPGTRLLVL.

This clonotype was counted ten times or more. This chain links TRBV29-1 with TRBJ1-4; D is perhaps TRBD1 (5 bases). CDR1 SQVTM and CDR2 ANQGSEA come from the germline V gene. The V end lost 5 bases, the J end lost 8 bases, and 15 bases lay between the germline ends. The CDR3 is 13 residues long. This CDR3 is CSVPGSLYEKLFF. CDR3 bases: TGCAGCGTTCCAGGGTCGTTGTACGAAAAACTGTTTTTT.

This clonotype came up many times. The chain employs TRBV7-8 and TRBJ1-2; 7 nucleotides agree with TRBD1. In germline, CDR1 is SGHVS, CDR2 FQNEAQ. J was trimmed by 0 bases and V by 4 bases; bases with no gene match: 5. The CDR3 consists of 15 residues. The CDR3 DNA reads as TGTGCCAGCAGCTACAGGGGAGGCCCTAACTATGGCTACACCTTC. Protein sequence: CASSYRGGPNYGYTF.

This clonotype was counted a few times. The CDR3 region is CASSRGTGVAEAFF. The CDR3 coding sequence is TGCGCCAGCAGCCGCGGCACAGGGGTTGCTGAAGCTTTCTTT. The chain is built from TRBV4-1 and TRBJ1-1; TRBD1 aligns across 7 bases. Germline lookup yields CDR1 MGHRA and CDR2 YSYEKL. With 4 bases clipped from V and 6 bases from J, the junction kept 8 bases outside the gene matches. This CDR3 spans 14 amino acids.

This clonotype was picked up a small number of times. CDR3: CASRLGQGPWPQHF. The DNA for the CDR3 is TGTGCCAGCAGGCTGGGACAGGGGCCTTGGCCCCAGCATTTT. This chain uses TRBV12-3 or TRBV12-4 with TRBJ1-5; 10 bases agree with TRBD1. V gave up 6 bases and J gave up 9 bases; unmatched junction bases: 8. This CDR3 spans 14 amino acids.

This chain connects TRBV12-3 or TRBV12-4 to TRBJ2-7; D is ambiguous. The CDR3 spans 14 residues. The V end lost 7 bases, the J end lost 2 bases, and 15 bases lay between the germline ends. In DNA, the CDR3 is TGTGCCAGCACCCATGGCGAGCAAACCTACGAGCAGTACTTC. Amino acids: CASTHGEQTYEQYF.

This clonotype has ten or more counts. The rearrangement uses TRBV20-1 and TRBJ1-5; TRBD1 matches 8 bases. In germline, CDR1 is DFQATT, CDR2 SNEGSKA (reference sequence). The CDR3 has 14 residues. V trimming: 6 bases; J trimming: 9 bases; junction bases outside the gene matches: 13. The CDR3 loop reads CSALDRALESPQHF. CDR3 nucleotide sequence: TGCAGTGCACTGGACAGGGCGTTAGAGTCGCCCCAGCATTTT.

This rearrangement joins TRBV6-6 to TRBJ2-7; D might be TRBD1 or TRBD2, each matching 5 bases. The V gene's germline CDR1 is MNHNY and CDR2 SVGAGI (reference sequence). V was shortened by 8 bases and J by 3 bases, with 14 bases between the two germline ends. The CDR3 has 13 residues. CDR3 sequence: CASALGVGYEQYF. CDR3 nucleotide sequence: TGTGCCAGCGCATTGGGGGTAGGCTACGAGCAGTACTTC.

This clonotype was recorded many times. The chain joins TRBV12-3 or TRBV12-4 to TRBJ1-5; no definite D call. Trimming removed 7 bases from V and 5 bases from J, with 9 bases in between. The CDR3 length is 12 residues. CDR3 sequence (DNA): TGTGCCAGCACGGCTCCAGATCAGCCCCAGCATTTT. Translating it yields CASTAPDQPQHF.

In regard to this clonotype: This sequence may be a read error, since a much larger clone differs from it by one base. The chain joins TRBV6-5 to TRBJ2-7; possible D gene TRBD1, 6 bases. The CDR3 extends over 13 amino acids. The germline CDR1 and CDR2 sequences are MNHEY and SVGAGI. CDR3: CASSYRDNYEQCF. The DNA for the CDR3 is TGTGCCAGCAGTTACCGGGACAACTACGAGCAGTGCTTC.

This clonotype was detected many times. This chain connects TRBV12-3 or TRBV12-4 to TRBJ1-5; D unclear. The V gene lost 7 bases and the J gene lost 6 bases, with 13 bases spanning the gap. The CDR3 has 13 amino acids. In DNA, the CDR3 is TGTGCCAGCACCCGAGGTGAGGCTCAGCCCCAGCATTTT. The encoded protein is CASTRGEAQPQHF.